This T cell receptor (beta chain) emerged from a study of cytomegalovirus exposure and HLA in healthy donors. Regarding this clone: The target antigen is unknown.

The length of the CDR3 is 14 residues. Germline V gene data show CDR1 as SGHRS and CDR2 as YFSETQ. J was trimmed by 4 bases and V by 2 bases; bases with no gene match: 3. Vbeta (60) and Jbeta (13) primers were used in the PCR. Only in-frame clones appear in the TCRdb table, and some are missing; sequencing was by immunoSEQ multiplex PCR. The repertoire holds 150,000 to 200,000 clones, with over 60% as singletons. Study-wide points: Some TCR beta chains (164 of them) were listed as cytomegalovirus-associated. The majority of CMV-associated TCR beta chains were reported as apparently HLA-restricted in a later analysis. Sequencing depth across donors, presence/absence analyses assumed, was roughly uniform. Certain indistinguishable V segments, among them TRBV6-2 and TRBV6-3, were excluded.

Sequencing was carried out using PBMCs. This chain uses TRBV5-1 with TRBJ1-2; 9 positions agree with TRBD1. The clonotype comes from a man younger than 30 in good health and CMV-seronegative. As DNA, the CDR3 is TGCGCCAGCAGCTTACAGGGGGCGACCTATGGCTACACCTTC. Amino acid sequence: CASSLQGATYGYTF.